The subject of this entry is one T cell receptor (beta chain). These data belong to a study of control samples from healthy donors and cancer patients. Repertoires were generated with immunoSEQ multiplex PCR, while TCRdb's copy carries only in-frame clones and drops some. Among 150,000 to 200,000 clones, approximately 94% were seen once, and the ten largest hold roughly 1.3%. Unmatched junction bases numbered 6, after V lost 3 bases and J lost 6 bases. The CDR3 loop spans 15 amino acids. Germline V gives CDR1 KGHDR, CDR2 SFDVKD. This TCR was recovered from a woman between 18 and 29 years old in good health. The genes are TRBV24-1 and TRBJ1-5; 8 bases map to TRBD1. The sequenced material came from blood. As DNA, the CDR3 is TGTGCCACCAGTGATCCCGGACAGGGAACTCAGCCCCAGCATTTT. This sequence encodes CATSDPGQGTQPQHF.